The rows below give T cell receptor beta chains drawn from one sample of a study of read filtering for tumor transcriptome and immune sequencing. TCRdb re-called the reads through MiXCR, storing one row per CDR3 protein. The data contain around 65,000 distinct CDR3 sequences, approximately 18% of them singletons. Sequencing was carried out using a population of CD138-negative cells sorted from bone marrow. The receptors shown here come from a donor aged 40 or older with multiple myeloma. Each CDR3 is given with its conserved first and last residue. The D gene is left open where the match is weak. Only part of the rows carry a size: once, few, many, or a class if the clone is expanded.

clone size: many
V gene: TRBV5-1
J gene: TRBJ2-5
D gene: TRBD1
CDR3 DNA: TGCGCCAGCAGCTTGGCGGGACAGGGGAGTCAAGAGACCCAGTACTTC
CDR3 protein: CASSLAGQGSQETQYF

clone size: -
V gene: TRBV11-3
J gene: TRBJ2-2
D gene: TRBD2
CDR3 DNA: TGTGCCAGCAGCTTGGGACTAGCGGGGGCGACGGGGGAGCTGTTTTTT
CDR3 protein: CASSLGLAGATGELFF

clone size: many
V gene: TRBV6-6
J gene: TRBJ2-7
D gene: -
CDR3 DNA: TGTGCCAGCAGTTCCGACCGGAGATTTATTTACGAGCAGTACTTC
CDR3 protein: CASSSDRRFIYEQYF

clone size: many
V gene: TRBV12-3/TRBV12-4
J gene: TRBJ1-1
D gene: TRBD1
CDR3 DNA: TGTGCCAGCAGGGGACAGGGTAATAACACTGAAGCTTTCTTT
CDR3 protein: CASRGQGNNTEAFF

clone size: many
V gene: TRBV29-1
J gene: TRBJ1-5
D gene: -
CDR3 DNA: TGCAGCGTTGAAGGGGATAATCAGCCCCAGCATTTT
CDR3 protein: CSVEGDNQPQHF

clone size: many
V gene: TRBV6-1
J gene: TRBJ2-7
D gene: TRBD1
CDR3 DNA: TGTGCCAGCAGTGAATGGGGCGGGACAGGGATCTACGAGCAGTACTTC
CDR3 protein: CASSEWGGTGIYEQYF

clone size: many
V gene: TRBV6-6
J gene: TRBJ1-1
D gene: -
CDR3 DNA: TGTGCCAGCAGTCCGGCCGACGTCAGGAACACTGAAGCTTTCTTT
CDR3 protein: CASSPADVRNTEAFF

clone size: -
V gene: TRBV28
J gene: TRBJ2-3
D gene: TRBD2
CDR3 DNA: TGTGCCAGCAGCACCCCTGCGGGAGAGGTAGCAGATACGCAGTATTTT
CDR3 protein: CASSTPAGEVADTQYF

clone size: -
V gene: TRBV5-6
J gene: TRBJ1-5
D gene: -
CDR3 DNA: TGTGCCAGCAGCTTTACGGGATGGAGCAATCAGCCCCAGCATTTT
CDR3 protein: CASSFTGWSNQPQHF

clone size: medium-sized
V gene: TRBV3-1
J gene: TRBJ2-1
D gene: -
CDR3 DNA: TGTGCCAGCAGCCCCCTAAGGGACCCCGGAGAGTTCTACAATGAGCAGTTCTTC
CDR3 protein: CASSPLRDPGEFYNEQFF

clone size: -
V gene: TRBV11-2
J gene: TRBJ2-7
D gene: -
CDR3 DNA: TGTGCCAGCGGCTCGAGCTCCTACGAGCAGTACTTC
CDR3 protein: CASGSSSYEQYF

clone size: many
V gene: TRBV6-5
J gene: TRBJ2-6
D gene: -
CDR3 DNA: TGTGCCAGCAGTTATGGTGGATTGGGAACTGGGGCCAACGTCCTGACTTTC
CDR3 protein: CASSYGGLGTGANVLTF

clone size: many
V gene: TRBV19
J gene: TRBJ2-1
D gene: TRBD2
CDR3 DNA: TGTGCCAGTGTAGCGGGAGTCTACAATGAGCAGTTCTTC
CDR3 protein: CASVAGVYNEQFF

clone size: many
V gene: TRBV19
J gene: TRBJ1-5
D gene: -
CDR3 DNA: TGTGCCAGTAGTGGGGGCGTGAGTCAGCCCCAGCATTTT
CDR3 protein: CASSGGVSQPQHF

clone size: many
V gene: TRBV20-1
J gene: TRBJ1-4
D gene: -
CDR3 DNA: TGCAGTGGAGCTCAGGCTAATGAAAAACTGTTTTTT
CDR3 protein: CSGAQANEKLFF

clone size: -
V gene: TRBV5-1
J gene: TRBJ1-3
D gene: -
CDR3 DNA: TGCGCCAGCACGGGGGGAAACGCTGGAAACACCATATATTTT
CDR3 protein: CASTGGNAGNTIYF

clone size: many
V gene: TRBV28
J gene: TRBJ1-1
D gene: -
CDR3 DNA: TGTGCCAGCAGTTTATCGGGCACTGAAGCTTTCTTT
CDR3 protein: CASSLSGTEAFF

clone size: many
V gene: TRBV11-2
J gene: TRBJ2-7
D gene: -
CDR3 DNA: TGTGCCAGCAGCATGGACAGACTCACCTACGAGCAGTACTTC
CDR3 protein: CASSMDRLTYEQYF

clone size: many
V gene: TRBV3-1
J gene: TRBJ2-7
D gene: TRBD1
CDR3 DNA: TGTGCCAGCAGCCAAGACGAGGGACAGGTCTTCTACGAGCAGTACTTC
CDR3 protein: CASSQDEGQVFYEQYF

clone size: many
V gene: TRBV18
J gene: TRBJ2-6
D gene: -
CDR3 DNA: TGTGCCAGCTCACCAATGACAGATTCTGGGGCCAACGTCCTGACTTTC
CDR3 protein: CASSPMTDSGANVLTF

clone size: many
V gene: TRBV20-1
J gene: TRBJ2-1
D gene: TRBD2
CDR3 DNA: TGCAGTGCTTCACGTGATTTAGCGGGGGGAACCTACAATGAGCAGTTCTTC
CDR3 protein: CSASRDLAGGTYNEQFF

clone size: few
V gene: TRBV27
J gene: TRBJ2-7
D gene: TRBD2
CDR3 DNA: TGTGCCAGCAGTTTAGGACTAGCGGGGGTCTACGAGCAGTACTTC
CDR3 protein: CASSLGLAGVYEQYF

clone size: few
V gene: TRBV24-1
J gene: TRBJ2-5
D gene: TRBD2
CDR3 DNA: TGTGCCACCAGCGGGGTATCCGGGGGGTTCGAGACCCAGTACTTC
CDR3 protein: CATSGVSGGFETQYF

clone size: many
V gene: TRBV6-5
J gene: TRBJ2-7
D gene: -
CDR3 DNA: TGTGCCAGCAGTATGGGACTTCCAGCTGGGGAGCAGTACTTC
CDR3 protein: CASSMGLPAGEQYF

clone size: -
V gene: TRBV7-8
J gene: TRBJ1-3
D gene: -
CDR3 DNA: TGTGCCAGCAGCTGGGGAGGCGATGGAAACACCATATATTTT
CDR3 protein: CASSWGGDGNTIYF

clone size: many
V gene: TRBV29-1
J gene: TRBJ2-5
D gene: TRBD1
CDR3 DNA: TGCAGCGTTGGGACAGGGGTGAAGACCCAGTACTTC
CDR3 protein: CSVGTGVKTQYF

clone size: -
V gene: TRBV7-9
J gene: TRBJ2-1
D gene: -
CDR3 DNA: TGTGCCGGCAGCTTCCTCAGAAAATACAATGAGCAGTTCTTC
CDR3 protein: CAGSFLRKYNEQFF

clone size: many
V gene: TRBV3-1
J gene: TRBJ1-1
D gene: TRBD1
CDR3 DNA: TGTGCCAGCAGCCAAGCCTCCCCGGGACAGGGAGCTGAAGCTTTCTTT
CDR3 protein: CASSQASPGQGAEAFF

clone size: many
V gene: TRBV20-1
J gene: TRBJ1-2
D gene: -
CDR3 DNA: TGCAGTGCCGGGACACTAAACTATGGCTACACCTTC
CDR3 protein: CSAGTLNYGYTF

clone size: many
V gene: TRBV7-2
J gene: TRBJ2-7
D gene: -
CDR3 DNA: TGTGCCAGCAGCGTACCTAGATGGCGGGACACCTACGAGCAGTACTTC
CDR3 protein: CASSVPRWRDTYEQYF

clone size: many
V gene: TRBV2
J gene: TRBJ2-5
D gene: -
CDR3 DNA: TGTGCCAGCAGTGAAGGGACTGCCCCCCAAGAGACCCAGTACTTC
CDR3 protein: CASSEGTAPQETQYF

clone size: -
V gene: TRBV20-1
J gene: TRBJ2-6
D gene: -
CDR3 DNA: TGCAGTGCTAAAGTCGGCGGGGACTCTGGAGCCAACGTCCTGACTTTC
CDR3 protein: CSAKVGGDSGANVLTF

clone size: few
V gene: TRBV7-2
J gene: TRBJ2-3
D gene: TRBD2
CDR3 DNA: TGTGCCAGCAGCAGAGCCCGTAACGGGACTAGCGGGAGGGGGTACGCAGATACGCAGTATTTT
CDR3 protein: CASSRARNGTSGRGYADTQYF

clone size: many
V gene: TRBV5-8
J gene: TRBJ2-3
D gene: TRBD2
CDR3 DNA: TGTGCCAGCAGCTTTCCTGGGACTAGCGGGACTGAAGATACGCAGTATTTT
CDR3 protein: CASSFPGTSGTEDTQYF

clone size: -
V gene: TRBV7-2
J gene: TRBJ2-1
D gene: TRBD2
CDR3 DNA: TGTGCCAGCAGTACCGGGACTAGCGGGAGTCATGAGCAGTTCTTC
CDR3 protein: CASSTGTSGSHEQFF

clone size: many
V gene: TRBV7-9
J gene: TRBJ1-1
D gene: -
CDR3 DNA: TGTGCCAGCAGCTCTCGGGCAGGGAACACTGAAGCTTTCTTT
CDR3 protein: CASSSRAGNTEAFF

clone size: -
V gene: TRBV19
J gene: TRBJ1-5
D gene: -
CDR3 DNA: TGTGCCAGTAGTAGGGGGTGGCAGCCCCAGCATTTT
CDR3 protein: CASSRGWQPQHF

clone size: many
V gene: TRBV4-1
J gene: TRBJ2-1
D gene: TRBD2
CDR3 DNA: TGCGCCAGCAGCCAAGATCAGACCCGCGGGAGAAACAATGAGCAGTTCTTC
CDR3 protein: CASSQDQTRGRNNEQFF

clone size: -
V gene: TRBV6-1
J gene: TRBJ2-3
D gene: TRBD2
CDR3 DNA: TGTGCCAGCAGTGAACTCCTTAGCGGGAGCTTAGATACGCAGTATTTT
CDR3 protein: CASSELLSGSLDTQYF

clone size: many
V gene: TRBV6-1
J gene: TRBJ1-2
D gene: TRBD1
CDR3 DNA: TGTGCCAGCAGTGAAGCCGACAGGGGCCTGAGAAGGTGGTATGGCTACACCTTC
CDR3 protein: CASSEADRGLRRWYGYTF

clone size: -
V gene: TRBV6-5
J gene: TRBJ2-2
D gene: TRBD2
CDR3 DNA: TGTGCCAGCAGTTGGGCTAGCGGGAACACCGGGGAGCTGTTTTTT
CDR3 protein: CASSWASGNTGELFF

clone size: once
V gene: TRBV6-2/TRBV6-3
J gene: TRBJ2-2
D gene: -
CDR3 DNA: TGTGCCAGCGGTTTTACTGGGCTCACCGGGGAGCTGTTTTTT
CDR3 protein: CASGFTGLTGELFF

clone size: many
V gene: TRBV28
J gene: TRBJ2-7
D gene: -
CDR3 DNA: TGTGCCAGCAGTTTACTGACAGGAAACTACGAGCAGTACTTC
CDR3 protein: CASSLLTGNYEQYF

clone size: many
V gene: TRBV7-2
J gene: TRBJ2-3
D gene: TRBD2
CDR3 DNA: TGTGCCAGCAGCTTAGCAGGCGGGGCGGGGGGCCCAGGTTCGCAGTATTTT
CDR3 protein: CASSLAGGAGGPGSQYF

clone size: -
V gene: TRBV10-3
J gene: TRBJ2-3
D gene: TRBD2
CDR3 DNA: TGTGCCATCAGTGAGCCACCGGGGGGGCGGGAATATGTCGCAGATACGCAGTATTTT
CDR3 protein: CAISEPPGGREYVADTQYF

clone size: many
V gene: TRBV28
J gene: TRBJ2-7
D gene: -
CDR3 DNA: TGTGCCAGCAGGCCCGGCAACTCCTACGAGCAGTACTTC
CDR3 protein: CASRPGNSYEQYF

clone size: few
V gene: TRBV29-1
J gene: TRBJ2-5
D gene: -
CDR3 DNA: TGCGGGACCGAACGAGACCAAGAGACCCAGTACTTC
CDR3 protein: CGTERDQETQYF

clone size: once
V gene: TRBV29-1
J gene: TRBJ2-7
D gene: -
CDR3 DNA: TGCAGCGTTGGAACTACAGGGTCCTACGAGCAGTACTTC
CDR3 protein: CSVGTTGSYEQYF

clone size: many
V gene: TRBV20-1
J gene: TRBJ1-5
D gene: TRBD1
CDR3 DNA: TGCAGTGCTAGGGTTGAAGGGACAGGGAAGGGGGGAAGCAATCAGCCCCAGCATTTT
CDR3 protein: CSARVEGTGKGGSNQPQHF

clone size: many
V gene: TRBV20-1
J gene: TRBJ2-1
D gene: TRBD2
CDR3 DNA: TGCAGTGCCCAGCGACTGATAGCGGGAGCAGGGAATGAGCAGTTCTTC
CDR3 protein: CSAQRLIAGAGNEQFF

clone size: -
V gene: TRBV6-2/TRBV6-3
J gene: TRBJ2-7
D gene: TRBD1
CDR3 DNA: TGTGCCAGCAGTCAAATAGGGACAGGGGTGCCCTACGAGCAGTACTTC
CDR3 protein: CASSQIGTGVPYEQYF

clone size: many
V gene: TRBV21-1
J gene: TRBJ2-1
D gene: -
CDR3 DNA: TGTGCCAGCAGCAAAGGGGAGGCCAGCTCCTACAATGAGCAGTTCTTC
CDR3 protein: CASSKGEASSYNEQFF

clone size: medium-sized
V gene: TRBV12-3/TRBV12-4
J gene: TRBJ2-1
D gene: TRBD1
CDR3 DNA: TGTGCCAGCAGTCTCCGTGGGACAGCCACCTACAATGAGCAGTTCTTC
CDR3 protein: CASSLRGTATYNEQFF